This T cell receptor (beta chain) is from a study of cytomegalovirus exposure and HLA in healthy donors. The data were produced by immunoSEQ multiplex PCR, yet TCRdb's version contains in-frame clones alone and is incomplete. Of 85,000 to 120,000 clones in the sample, approximately 94% were seen once. Deletions cut 0 bases from V and 5 bases from J, with 13 bases between. CDR3 length equals 14 residues. Germline-derived CDR1 and CDR2 are GTSNPN and SVGIG (reference sequence). The clonotype was recovered from a woman under 30 in good health and CMV-seronegative. This chain connects TRBV30 to TRBJ2-5, with a weak D call TRBD1 (7 bases). The material sequenced was PBMCs. The chain's CDR3 is CAWSVQGGLETQYF. DNA of the CDR3: TGTGCCTGGAGTGTGCAGGGGGGATTGGAGACCCAGTACTTC. The full variable domain, completed using reference TRBV30 and TRBJ2-5, is SQTIHQWPATLVQPVGSPLSLECTVEGTSNPNLYWYRQAAGRGLQLLFYSVGIGQISSEVPQNLSASRPQDRQFILSSKKLLLSDSGFYLCAWSVQGGLETQYFGPGTRLLVL.